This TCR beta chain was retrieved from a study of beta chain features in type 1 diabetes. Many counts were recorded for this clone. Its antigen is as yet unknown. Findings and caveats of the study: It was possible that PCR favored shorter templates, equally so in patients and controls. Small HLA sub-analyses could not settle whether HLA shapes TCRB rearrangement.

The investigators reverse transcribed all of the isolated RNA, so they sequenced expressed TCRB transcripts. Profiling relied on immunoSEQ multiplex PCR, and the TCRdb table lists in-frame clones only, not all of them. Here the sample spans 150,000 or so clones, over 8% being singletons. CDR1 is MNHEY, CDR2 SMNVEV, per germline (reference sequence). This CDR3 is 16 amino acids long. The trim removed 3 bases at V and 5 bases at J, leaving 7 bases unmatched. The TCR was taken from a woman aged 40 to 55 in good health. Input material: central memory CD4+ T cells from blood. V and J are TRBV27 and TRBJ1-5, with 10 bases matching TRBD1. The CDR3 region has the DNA TGTGCCAGCAGTTTGAATGGACAGGGGGGCTATCAGCCCCAGCATTTT. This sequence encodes CASSLNGQGGYQPQHF.